These T cell receptor beta chains were read from a single sample in a study of T cells in Graves' hyperthyroidism and ophthalmopathy. TCRdb analysed the multiplex PCR reads with MiXCR anew, one entry per CDR3 protein. The sample contains about 700,000 distinct CDR3 sequences, 11% to 15% of which appear only once. The sample consisted of blood. The source is a woman aged 18-30 years with Graves' hyperthyroidism. Each CDR3 is given with its conserved first and last residue. Fields, in order: clone size, D gene, J gene, V gene, CDR3 DNA, CDR3 protein. The D gene is left open where the match is weak. Size is stated for part of the rows, as once, few or many counts, or as a class when the clone is expanded.

>few|TRBD2|TRBJ2-2|TRBV5-4
TGTGCCAGCAGCTTTTCCAGCGGGAGGGCCGGCACCGGGGAGCTGTTTTTT
CASSFSSGRAGTGELFF
>-|-|TRBJ2-1|TRBV27
TGTGCCACCCAGTGGGCCCTCAATAACAATGAGCAGTTCTTC
CATQWALNNNEQFF
>-|-|TRBJ1-5|TRBV28
TGTGCCAGCAGTTTTATTACAGGGATTAGCAATCAGCCCCAGCATTTT
CASSFITGISNQPQHF
>many|-|TRBJ2-1|TRBV11-2
TGTGCCAGCAGCCCCCCTGGGGTGGGGACAGAGCAGTTCTTC
CASSPPGVGTEQFF
>few|-|TRBJ1-5|TRBV7-9
TGTGCCAGCACCGCTGGAGGGTTCAATCAGCCCCAGCATTTT
CASTAGGFNQPQHF
>many|-|TRBJ1-5|TRBV12-3/TRBV12-4
TGTGCCAGCAGAGAAGAGGGGTTGGGCAATCAGCCCCAGCATTTT
CASREEGLGNQPQHF
>many|TRBD2|TRBJ2-4|TRBV12-3/TRBV12-4
TGTGCCAGCAGTCCTAGGGGCGGGAGCCAAAACATTCAGTACTTC
CASSPRGGSQNIQYF
>many|-|TRBJ2-3|TRBV2
TGTGCCAGCAGCCCGGGACGGGGCACAGATACGCAGTATTTT
CASSPGRGTDTQYF
>few|-|TRBJ1-1|TRBV3-1
TGTGCCAGCAGCCTGGGACGGACTTTGTGGACTGAAGCTTTCTTT
CASSLGRTLWTEAFF
>many|-|TRBJ1-1|TRBV28
TGTGCCAGCAGCCCACTTGGGGGTGAAGCTTTCTTT
CASSPLGGEAFF
>few|-|TRBJ2-7|TRBV27
TGTGCCAGCAGTTTTAACCCCGGACAGAACTACGAGCAGTACTTC
CASSFNPGQNYEQYF
>many|TRBD1|TRBJ2-1|TRBV30
TGTGCCTGGAGTACAGGGGGCTCCTACAATGAGCAGTTCTTC
CAWSTGGSYNEQFF
>many|TRBD2|TRBJ2-7|TRBV7-9
TGTGCCAGCTCGGACTCACTAGCGGCGGGAGCCGAGCAGTACTTC
CASSDSLAAGAEQYF
>-|-|TRBJ2-3|TRBV20-1
TGCAGTGCTAGGTCGGCAGCTGATACGCAGTATTTT
CSARSAADTQYF
>many|-|TRBJ2-1|TRBV2
TGTGCCAGCAGTGAATCTGGGGGACCTTACAATGAGCAGTTCTTC
CASSESGGPYNEQFF
>many|TRBD1|TRBJ1-1|TRBV12-3/TRBV12-4
TGTGCCAGCTTTCCGACAGGGATGAACACTGAAGCTTTCTTT
CASFPTGMNTEAFF
>-|-|TRBJ2-3|TRBV29-1
TGCAGCGTTGAAGACAGCCTCACAGATACGCAGTATTTT
CSVEDSLTDTQYF
>few|-|TRBJ2-1|TRBV4-1
TGCGCCAGCAGCCAAGATCTGATAGGTGAGCAGTTCTTC
CASSQDLIGEQFF
>many|-|TRBJ1-2|TRBV3-1
TGTGCCAGCAGCCCGACCACTGACAGCAATGGCTACACCTTC
CASSPTTDSNGYTF
>many|-|TRBJ2-7|TRBV4-3
TGCGCCAGCAGCCAAGATGAAAAATATACCTACGAGCAGTACTTC
CASSQDEKYTYEQYF
>-|-|TRBJ2-5|TRBV14
TGTGCCAGCAGCCAAAACGACAGGAACCAAGAGACCCAGTACTTC
CASSQNDRNQETQYF
>many|TRBD2|TRBJ2-3|TRBV11-2
TGTGCCAGCAGCGGAGGGCCTAGCGGGAGGGCCTTTGCAGATACGCAGTATTTT
CASSGGPSGRAFADTQYF
>many|TRBD1|TRBJ2-3|TRBV5-1
TGCGCCAGCAGCGGGGAAGGGACAGGCGGCACAGATACGCAGTATTTT
CASSGEGTGGTDTQYF
>many|-|TRBJ2-7|TRBV2
TGTGCCAGCAGTGAATTTAATCCAGGGTCCTACGAGCAGTACTTC
CASSEFNPGSYEQYF
>-|-|TRBJ1-6|TRBV20-1
TGCAGTGCTAGTACGGTTCAGGGGTCCTATAATTCACCCCTCCACTTT
CSASTVQGSYNSPLHF
>many|TRBD2|TRBJ2-1|TRBV5-6
TGTGCCAGCAGTTCCGGGAGGACGGACGCCTACAATGAGCAGTTCTTC
CASSSGRTDAYNEQFF
>many|-|TRBJ2-1|TRBV7-8
TGTGCCAGCAGGACGCGAAGGGGCGGGTTCAATGAGCAGTTCTTC
CASRTRRGGFNEQFF
>-|-|TRBJ2-1|TRBV7-2
TGTGCCAGCAGCTTGGGGCAACTTGGGTACAATGAGCAGTTCTTC
CASSLGQLGYNEQFF
>few|-|TRBJ2-7|TRBV27
TGTGCCAGCAGTGGGCGGGACTTCTCAAGCTCCTACGAGCAGTACTTC
CASSGRDFSSSYEQYF
>few|-|TRBJ2-3|TRBV4-1
TGCGCCAGCAGCCAAGTGGGGGGGGCATCAGATACGCAGTATTTT
CASSQVGGASDTQYF
>-|-|TRBJ2-5|TRBV20-1
TGCAGTGCGCGAACAGGGTTCCGAGAGACCCAGTACTTC
CSARTGFRETQYF
>-|TRBD2|TRBJ2-1|TRBV6-2/TRBV6-3
TGTGCCAGCAGGGCTAGCGGGAGGTTCAATGAGCAGTTCTTC
CASRASGRFNEQFF
>many|TRBD2|TRBJ2-7|TRBV27
TGTGCCAGCAGTTTATTGCCTAGCGGCCTCTCCTACGAGCAGTACTTC
CASSLLPSGLSYEQYF
>-|TRBD1|TRBJ2-7|TRBV4-1
TGCGCCAGCAGCCATAGGGACAGCTACGAGCAGTACTTC
CASSHRDSYEQYF
>many|-|TRBJ1-1|TRBV30
TGTGCCTGGCAAGCGAACACTGAAGCTTTCTTT
CAWQANTEAFF
>many|TRBD1|TRBJ2-1|TRBV12-5
TGTGCTAGTGGTTTGGTACCCCGGGTCCGGGGACAGAACAATGAGCAGTTCTTC
CASGLVPRVRGQNNEQFF
>-|TRBD1|TRBJ1-1|TRBV5-1
TGCGCCAGCAGCTGGGCGACAGGGGGCAACGATGAAGCTTTCTTT
CASSWATGGNDEAFF
>-|-|TRBJ2-1|TRBV19
TGTGCCAGTAGTCGAAAGTACAATGAGCAGTTCTTC
CASSRKYNEQFF
>-|-|TRBJ1-5|TRBV6-2/TRBV6-3
TGTGCCAGCAGTTCCCGAAGGCTAGAAGACCCTCAGCCCCAGCATTTT
CASSSRRLEDPQPQHF
>-|TRBD1|TRBJ1-2|TRBV29-1
TGCAGCGTTGGCGGACAGGCCGTTGGGAGCTATGGCTACACCTTC
CSVGGQAVGSYGYTF
>few|-|TRBJ1-1|TRBV20-1
TGCAGTGCCAGACAGGCGGGGACTGAAGCTTTCTTT
CSARQAGTEAFF
>-|-|TRBJ1-1|TRBV5-1
TGCGCCAGCAGCAGCTCACAGGTAATGAACACTGAAGCTTTCTTT
CASSSSQVMNTEAFF
>many|-|TRBJ1-1|TRBV27
TGTGCCAGCAGTCAACGAGGGGTGAACACTGAAGCTTTCTTT
CASSQRGVNTEAFF
>few|-|TRBJ1-6|TRBV28
TGTGCCAGCAGCCCCGGACGGAATCGGCGGGGACCCCCTTCCTTT
CASSPGRNRRGPPSF
>-|-|TRBJ2-2|TRBV11-2
TGTGCCAGCACTGCCTCCGGGGAGCTGTTTTTT
CASTASGELFF
>many|-|TRBJ2-1|TRBV7-9
TGTGCCAGCAGCTCGGCGGTCAATTTGGGTGAGCAGTTCTTC
CASSSAVNLGEQFF
>many|-|TRBJ2-3|TRBV6-2/TRBV6-3
TGTGCCAGCAGCCTTCGTCGCCCAGATACGCAGTATTTT
CASSLRRPDTQYF
>-|TRBD1|TRBJ1-1|TRBV7-9
TGTGCCAGCAGCCCGGGACAGGAATTTCGAGCTTTCTTT
CASSPGQEFRAFF
>few|-|TRBJ2-3|TRBV11-3
TGTGCCAGCAGCAACCCCGGGGACCCAGATACGCAGTATTTT
CASSNPGDPDTQYF
>-|-|TRBJ2-6|TRBV5-8
TGTGCCAGCAGGTCTTCAGGGCCGCCAGGGGCCAACGTCCTGACTTTC
CASRSSGPPGANVLTF
>-|TRBD1|TRBJ1-1|TRBV25-1
TGTGCCAGTAGACAGGGACCGAACACTGAAGCTTTCTTT
CASRQGPNTEAFF
>many|-|TRBJ2-1|TRBV3-1
TGTGCCAGCAGCCAATCTGCCGAGCAGTTCTTC
CASSQSAEQFF
>-|-|TRBJ1-2|TRBV5-6
TGTGCCAGCAGCTTCAGGCAGTCTCGACTCGCTAACTATGGCTACACCTTC
CASSFRQSRLANYGYTF
>few|-|TRBJ1-1|TRBV19
TGTGCCAGTAGTATTACGGGGGCGAACACTGAAGCTTTCTTT
CASSITGANTEAFF
>many|-|TRBJ1-3|TRBV30
TGTGCCTGGGATAGGGCTGGAAACACCATATATTTT
CAWDRAGNTIYF